This record looks at one TCR beta chain sequence and its context. What it binds is not known. Libraries were prepared by immunoSEQ multiplex PCR; TCRdb keeps only in-frame clonotypes and omits some of them. The sample lists about 120,000 clones, roughly 90% occurring once. These data belong to a study of cytomegalovirus exposure and HLA in healthy donors. Study-wide results and caveats: Reports showed the classifier diagnosing cytomegalovirus status with high specificity and sensitivity.

The donors belonged to the approximately 120-subject validation cohort, separate from the approximately 700-subject first cohort. V was shortened by 4 bases and J by 5 bases, with 16 bases between the two germline ends. Germline loops: CDR1 SGHRS, CDR2 YFSETQ. This CDR3 contains 15 residues. This receptor was taken from a woman between 18 and 29 years old in good health and CMV-seropositive. V gene TRBV5-1 combines with J gene TRBJ2-1; D may be TRBD2 (6 bases). The sample was PBMCs. The CDR3 sequence: CASSAILAFHNEQFF. The CDR3 DNA reads as TGCGCCAGCAGCGCTATCCTAGCGTTCCACAATGAGCAGTTCTTC.